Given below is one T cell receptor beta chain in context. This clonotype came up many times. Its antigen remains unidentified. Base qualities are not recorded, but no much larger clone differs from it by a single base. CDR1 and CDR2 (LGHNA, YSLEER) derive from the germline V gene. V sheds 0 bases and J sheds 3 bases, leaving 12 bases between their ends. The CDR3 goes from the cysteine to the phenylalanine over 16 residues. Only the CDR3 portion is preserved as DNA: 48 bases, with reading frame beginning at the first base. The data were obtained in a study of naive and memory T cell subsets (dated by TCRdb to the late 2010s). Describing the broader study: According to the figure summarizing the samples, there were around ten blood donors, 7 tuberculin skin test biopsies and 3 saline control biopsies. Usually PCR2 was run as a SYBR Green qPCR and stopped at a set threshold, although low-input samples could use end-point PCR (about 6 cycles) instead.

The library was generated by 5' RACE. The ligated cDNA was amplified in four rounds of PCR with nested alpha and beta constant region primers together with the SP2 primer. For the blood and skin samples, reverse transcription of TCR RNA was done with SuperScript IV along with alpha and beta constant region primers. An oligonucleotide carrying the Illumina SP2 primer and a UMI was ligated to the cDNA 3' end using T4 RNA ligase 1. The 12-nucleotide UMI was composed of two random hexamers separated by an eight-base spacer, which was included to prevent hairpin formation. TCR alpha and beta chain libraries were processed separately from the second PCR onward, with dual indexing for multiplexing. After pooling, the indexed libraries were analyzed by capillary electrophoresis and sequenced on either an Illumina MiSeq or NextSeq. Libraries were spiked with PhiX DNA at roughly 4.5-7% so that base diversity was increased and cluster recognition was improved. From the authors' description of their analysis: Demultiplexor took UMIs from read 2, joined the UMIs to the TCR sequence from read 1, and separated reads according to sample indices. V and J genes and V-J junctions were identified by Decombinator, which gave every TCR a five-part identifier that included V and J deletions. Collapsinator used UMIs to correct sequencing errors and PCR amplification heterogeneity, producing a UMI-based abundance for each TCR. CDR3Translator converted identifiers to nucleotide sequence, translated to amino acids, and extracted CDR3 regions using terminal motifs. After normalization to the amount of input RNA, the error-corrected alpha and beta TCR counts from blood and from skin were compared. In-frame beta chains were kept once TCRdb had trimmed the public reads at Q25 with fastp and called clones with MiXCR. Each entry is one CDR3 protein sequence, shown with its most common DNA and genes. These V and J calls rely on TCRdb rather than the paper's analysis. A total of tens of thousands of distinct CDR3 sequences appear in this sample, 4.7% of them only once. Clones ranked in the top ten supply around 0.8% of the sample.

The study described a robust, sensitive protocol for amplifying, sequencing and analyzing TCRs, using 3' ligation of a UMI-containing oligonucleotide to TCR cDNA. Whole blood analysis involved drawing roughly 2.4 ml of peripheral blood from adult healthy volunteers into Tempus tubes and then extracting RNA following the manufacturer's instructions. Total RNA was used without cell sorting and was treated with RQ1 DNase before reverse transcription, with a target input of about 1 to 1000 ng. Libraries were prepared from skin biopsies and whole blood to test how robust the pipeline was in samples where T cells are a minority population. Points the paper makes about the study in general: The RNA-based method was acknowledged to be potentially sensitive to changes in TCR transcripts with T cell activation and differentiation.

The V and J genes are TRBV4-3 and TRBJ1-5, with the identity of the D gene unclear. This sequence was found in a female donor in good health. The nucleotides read TGCGCCAGCAGCCAAGAAAAAGGCGGGAACAATCAGCCCCAGCATTTT. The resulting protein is CASSQEKGGNNQPQHF.